These 29 T cell receptor beta chains originate from one sample sequenced in a study of blood T cells in healthy people across ages. The authors ran a second PCR of roughly 6 to 11 cycles using a sample-barcoded 5' primer and a J-beta primer mix. TCRdb reanalysed the 5' RACE reads using MiXCR and keeps one entry per CDR3 protein. The sample includes approximately 1.5 million distinct CDR3 sequences, around 36% of them seen just once. Sequences were obtained from blood. The origin of the receptors is a woman aged 30 to 39 in good health.

This clonotype was observed a few times. This sequence joins TRBV28 and TRBJ2-5; D not certain. Germline V gene lookup returns CDR1 MDHEN and CDR2 SYDVKM. Trimming took 4 bases from V and 5 from J, leaving 17 bases between them. The length of the CDR3 is 15 residues. The CDR3 DNA reads as TGTGCCAGCAGTTCCCCAGGACGGTTTGTCGAGACCCAGTACTTC. Its protein product is CASSSPGRFVETQYF. The full variable domain, completed using reference TRBV28 and TRBJ2-5, is DVKVTQSSRYLVKRTGEKVFLECVQDMDHENMFWYRQDPGLGLRLIYFSYDVKMKEKGDIPEGYSVSREKKERFSLILESASTNQTSMYLCASSSPGRFVETQYFGPGTRLLVL.

This sequence joins TRBV4-1 and TRBJ2-3; D gene unclear. This CDR3 is built from 13 residues. Germline V gene data show CDR1 as MGHRA and CDR2 as YSYEKL. Trimming took 1 base from V and 5 from J, leaving 7 bases between them. CDR3 nucleotides: TGCGCCAGCAGCCAAGTTCTAGGAGATACGCAGTATTTT. Translated: CASSQVLGDTQYF.

The table lists this clonotype with a few counts. The chain couples TRBV5-1 to TRBJ2-3; 9 bases fit TRBD1. The germline V gene has CDR1 SGHRS and CDR2 YFSETQ. The CDR3 extends over 15 amino acids. With 4 bases clipped from V and 5 bases from J, the junction kept 8 bases outside the gene matches. The CDR3 sequence: CASSGKQGAGDTQYF. CDR3 DNA: TGCGCCAGCAGCGGAAAACAGGGGGCAGGAGATACGCAGTATTTT.

The chain recombines TRBV10-3 with TRBJ1-2, with D perhaps TRBD1 (6 bases). Per germline, CDR1 ENHRY and CDR2 SYGVKD. V lost 2 bases, J lost 2 bases, and 9 bases lay in between. This CDR3 comprises 14 residues. The CDR3 DNA reads as TGTGCCATCAGTGAGGCAGGGGTCAACTATGGCTACACCTTC. Translation gives CAISEAGVNYGYTF.

The rearrangement links TRBV10-3 to TRBJ1-4, with D unclear. Germline assignment: CDR1 ENHRY and CDR2 SYGVKD. Trimming left V 0 bases short and J 0 bases short, with 11 bases between. This CDR3 is built from 17 residues. This CDR3 is CAISESTVGTTNEKLFF. CDR3 DNA sequence: TGTGCCATCAGTGAGTCCACGGTCGGTACAACTAATGAAAAACTGTTTTTT.

V and J are TRBV9 and TRBJ2-5; maybe TRBD2 (5 bases). CDR1 and CDR2 from the germline V gene are SGDLS and YYNGEE. The CDR3 extends over 14 amino acids. V lost 3 bases and J 5 bases, leaving 14 bases between the germline ends. CDR3 nucleotides: TGTGCCAGCAGCGCCTCGGCGCGGGCTGAGACCCAGTACTTC. It yields the protein CASSASARAETQYF.

This clonotype was observed a few times. The V call is TRBV5-1, the J call TRBJ2-3, with D hard to call. Looked up from germline, CDR1 is SGHRS and CDR2 is YFSETQ. The CDR3 spans 15 residues. Trimming took off 1 base at V and 2 bases at J, with 11 bases between the two ends. CDR3 region: CASSLNNPHTDTQYF. The CDR3 DNA reads as TGCGCCAGCAGCTTGAACAACCCACACACAGATACGCAGTATTTT.

This clonotype has only a few counts. The rearrangement links TRBV6-1 to TRBJ2-7; 11 nucleotides match TRBD2. Germline CDR1 reads MNHNS; CDR2 reads SASEGT. With 4 bases clipped from V and 2 bases from J, the junction kept 7 bases outside the gene matches. The CDR3 has 16 residues. The CDR3 nucleotides read TGTGCCAGCAGTGCATGGGGACTAGCGGACCCCTACGAGCAGTACTTC. Residues: CASSAWGLADPYEQYF.

This clonotype came up a few times. The chain recombines TRBV2 with TRBJ1-1; D is unresolved. Trimming took off 3 bases at V and 2 bases at J, with 4 bases between the two ends. Germline CDR1 is SNHLY and CDR2 is FYNNEI. This CDR3 region has 12 residues. For the CDR3, the DNA is TGTGCCAGCAGTGACACCAACACTGAAGCTTTCTTT. Translating it yields CASSDTNTEAFF.

The chain links TRBV2 to TRBJ2-7; the D is unclear. Germline assignment: CDR1 SNHLY and CDR2 FYNNEI. V shed 11 bases and J shed 0 bases, with 14 bases lying between them. The CDR3 covers 13 residues. The CDR3 loop is CALGDLISYEQYF. The DNA of the CDR3 is TGTGCCCTAGGAGACTTGATCTCCTACGAGCAGTACTTC.

The chain carries TRBV20-1 and TRBJ2-1; TRBD1 matches 9 bases. The V segment lost 3 bases and the J segment 4 bases; nucleotides outside the gene matches: 4. The V gene's germline CDR1 is DFQATT and CDR2 SNEGSKA (reference sequence). The CDR3 spans 14 residues. The CDR3 reads CSASLGQGYNEQFF. Written as DNA, the CDR3 is TGCAGTGCTAGCTTGGGACAGGGATACAATGAGCAGTTCTTC.

As concerns this clonotype: A much larger clone lies one base from this, so it may be a read error. In DNA, the CDR3 is TGTGCCACGGCTAGCTACAATGAGCAGTTCTTC. Residues: CATASYNEQFF. The V call is TRBV10-3, the J call TRBJ2-1; D uncertain. Trimming left V 10 bases short and J 3 bases short, with 7 bases between. The CDR3 length is 11 residues. CDR1 and CDR2 (germline): ENHRY, SYGVKD.

This clonotype turned up a few times. The chain combines TRBV20-1 with TRBJ2-1; 9 nucleotides match TRBD2. Germline CDR1 DFQATT, CDR2 SNEGSKA (reference sequence). V lost 3 bases, J lost 9 bases, and 9 bases stayed unmatched. This CDR3 contains 14 residues. CDR3 in DNA: TGCAGTGCTAGGCAGGGACTAGCTAGGGGTGAGCAGTTCTTC. Amino acids: CSARQGLARGEQFF.

In its sample, this clonotype was seen a few times. The V and J genes are TRBV9 and TRBJ2-5; D possibly corresponds to TRBD2 (5 bases). The CDR3 totals 16 residues. Trimming took off 4 bases at V and 1 base at J, with 17 bases between the two ends. CDR1 is SGDLS, CDR2 YYNGEE, per germline. CDR3 in amino acids: CASSLRRGDTQETQYF. The CDR3 coding sequence is TGTGCCAGCAGCCTCCGCCGGGGAGACACCCAAGAGACCCAGTACTTC.

There are a few counts of this clonotype. CDR3 residues: CAISEWASGSSYNEQFF. The CDR3 nucleotides are TGTGCCATCAGTGAGTGGGCTAGCGGGAGCTCTTACAATGAGCAGTTCTTC. The chain is built from TRBV10-3 and TRBJ2-1; 10 bases are shared with TRBD2. Germline V lookup: CDR1 ENHRY, CDR2 SYGVKD. This CDR3 has 17 residues. V gave up 1 base and J gave up 4 bases; unmatched junction bases: 7.

This clonotype turned up a few times. The chain carries TRBV7-2 and TRBJ1-5; D gene uncertain. Germline loops: CDR1 SGHTA, CDR2 FQGNSA. The CDR3 is made up of 15 amino acids. V lost 3 bases and J 0 bases, leaving 9 bases between the germline ends. CDR3 DNA sequence: TGTGCCAGCAGCTTTCCCCAGCCTAGCAATCAGCCCCAGCATTTT. Translation: CASSFPQPSNQPQHF. The complete variable domain, with remaining parts taken from reference TRBV7-2 and TRBJ1-5, reads GAGVSQSPSNKVTEKGKDVELRCDPISGHTALYWYRQSLGQGLEFLIYFQGNSAPDKSGLPSDRFSAERTGGSVSTLTIQRTQQEDSAVYLCASSFPQPSNQPQHFGDGTRLSIL.

This clonotype was found many times. The chain links TRBV29-1 to TRBJ2-1; 7 bases agree with TRBD1. The CDR3 runs to 15 residues. The ends lost 4 bases at V and 5 bases at J; junction bases unmatched: 11. Germline V gene sequence: CDR1 SQVTM, CDR2 ANQGSEA. The DNA of the CDR3 is TGCAGCGTTGGCCTTGACAGGGCCAACCACAATGAGCAGTTCTTC. Amino acid sequence: CSVGLDRANHNEQFF.

In its sample, this clonotype was seen many times. The rearrangement links TRBV29-1 to TRBJ2-5; D uncertain. The CDR3 extends over 14 amino acids. The ends were cut back, 0 bases at V and 5 bases at J, with 13 bases in the middle. The germline V gene encodes CDR1 SQVTM and CDR2 ANQGSEA. CDR3 nucleotides: TGCAGCGTTGAAGAATGGGCTAGATACGAGACCCAGTACTTC. Protein product: CSVEEWARYETQYF.

For the CDR3, the DNA is TGTGCCAGCAGCCAAGATCGGGGTAGCCCTAAAGAGACCCAGTACTTC. Translated, it gives CASSQDRGSPKETQYF. The chain uses TRBV3-1 and TRBJ2-5; tentatively, D is TRBD2 (5 bases). The CDR3 covers 16 residues. Germline V CDR1 and CDR2: LGHDT, YNNKEL (reference sequence). V lost 0 bases, J lost 3 bases, and 14 bases lay in between.

The J gene is TRBJ2-5, the V gene TRBV5-1; no definite D call. The CDR3 contains 13 residues. Germline lookup yields CDR1 SGHRS and CDR2 YFSETQ. The ends were cut back, 2 bases at V and 10 bases at J, with 15 bases in the middle. CDR3 sequence (DNA): TGCGCCAGCAGCTTTGGAAGGAAGAGGCTCCAGTACTTC. It specifies CASSFGRKRLQYF.

This clonotype was counted a few times. V and J are TRBV30 and TRBJ2-7; 9 bases match TRBD2. After removal of 2 bases from V and 6 bases from J, the junction contained 5 bases not matched to a gene. The CDR3 spans 13 residues. Looked up from germline, CDR1 is GTSNPN and CDR2 is SVGIG (reference sequence). The DNA of the CDR3 is TGTGCCTGGAGTCAAGGAGCGGGAGGCGAGCAGTACTTC. Protein product: CAWSQGAGGEQYF.

This clonotype has just a few counts. V gene TRBV20-1 combines with J gene TRBJ2-3; D possibly corresponds to TRBD2 (6 bases). Germline V lookup: CDR1 DFQATT, CDR2 SNEGSKA (reference sequence). There are 14 residues in the CDR3. V was cut by 5 bases and J by 4 bases, with 16 bases left in between. In DNA form, the CDR3 reads TGCAGTGCTCCTAATTGGGACTTTTCAGATACGCAGTATTTT. It codes for CSAPNWDFSDTQYF.

The chain couples TRBV7-9 to TRBJ2-1; D not certain. V was cut by 3 bases and J by 4 bases, with 7 bases left in between. The CDR3 covers 13 residues. Germline V gene sequence: CDR1 SEHNR, CDR2 FQNEAQ (reference sequence). The CDR3 bases are TGTGCCAGCAGCTTTGTCAGTTACAATGAGCAGTTCTTC. Its translation: CASSFVSYNEQFF.

V is TRBV24-1 and J is TRBJ2-2, with D unresolved. V lost 1 base and J lost 8, with 7 bases in between. The CDR3 is 13 amino acids. Germline CDR1 and CDR2: KGHDR and SFDVKD. The chain's CDR3 is CATSDFSEGELFF. As DNA, the CDR3 is TGTGCCACCAGTGATTTCTCGGAAGGGGAGCTGTTTTTT.

This chain uses TRBV6-5 with TRBJ2-3; tentatively, D is TRBD1 (6 bases). The V end lost 6 bases, the J end lost 5 bases, and 15 bases lay between the germline ends. The CDR3 is 14 residues long. Germline assignment: CDR1 MNHEY and CDR2 SVGAGI. The CDR3 here is CASSLQTGQDTQYF. DNA for the CDR3: TGTGCCAGCAGCCTACAAACAGGGCAAGATACGCAGTATTTT.

There are a few counts of this clonotype. This chain uses TRBV20-1 with TRBJ2-3; the D is unclear. Looked up from germline, CDR1 is DFQATT and CDR2 is SNEGSKA (reference sequence). The CDR3 runs 13 residues. V was pared by 3 bases and J by 1 base, with 8 bases between. DNA for the CDR3: TGCAGTGCTAGCCGTGCAGGCACAGATACGCAGTATTTT. Protein sequence: CSASRAGTDTQYF.

The CDR3 sequence is CSARDDLGGNTIYF. The CDR3 coding sequence is TGCAGTGCTAGAGATGACTTGGGGGGAAACACCATATATTTT. The rearrangement uses TRBV20-1 and TRBJ1-3, with unresolved D. V was shortened by 0 bases and J by 4 bases, with 10 bases between the two germline ends. There are 14 residues in the CDR3. Looked up from germline, CDR1 is DFQATT and CDR2 is SNEGSKA (reference sequence).

A remark on this clonotype: Just one base apart from a much larger clone, this may be a read error. This rearrangement joins TRBV6-5 to TRBJ1-2; no clear D. CDR3 length equals 14 residues. V lost 5 bases and J lost 4, with 14 bases in between. Germline V CDR1 and CDR2: MNHEY, SVGAGI. The chain's CDR3 is CASSPPEGAYGYTF. As DNA, the CDR3 is TGTGCCAGCAGTCCCCCCGAGGGAGCCTATGGCTACACCTTC.

This chain connects TRBV10-3 to TRBJ2-2, with 10 positions matching TRBD2. CDR3 length equals 14 residues. Germline CDR1 and CDR2: ENHRY and SYGVKD. Trimming took 7 bases from V and 5 from J; bases not matched to a gene: 4. The CDR3: CAITSGRTTGELFF. The CDR3 DNA is TGTGCCATCACTAGCGGGAGAACGACCGGGGAGCTGTTTTTT.